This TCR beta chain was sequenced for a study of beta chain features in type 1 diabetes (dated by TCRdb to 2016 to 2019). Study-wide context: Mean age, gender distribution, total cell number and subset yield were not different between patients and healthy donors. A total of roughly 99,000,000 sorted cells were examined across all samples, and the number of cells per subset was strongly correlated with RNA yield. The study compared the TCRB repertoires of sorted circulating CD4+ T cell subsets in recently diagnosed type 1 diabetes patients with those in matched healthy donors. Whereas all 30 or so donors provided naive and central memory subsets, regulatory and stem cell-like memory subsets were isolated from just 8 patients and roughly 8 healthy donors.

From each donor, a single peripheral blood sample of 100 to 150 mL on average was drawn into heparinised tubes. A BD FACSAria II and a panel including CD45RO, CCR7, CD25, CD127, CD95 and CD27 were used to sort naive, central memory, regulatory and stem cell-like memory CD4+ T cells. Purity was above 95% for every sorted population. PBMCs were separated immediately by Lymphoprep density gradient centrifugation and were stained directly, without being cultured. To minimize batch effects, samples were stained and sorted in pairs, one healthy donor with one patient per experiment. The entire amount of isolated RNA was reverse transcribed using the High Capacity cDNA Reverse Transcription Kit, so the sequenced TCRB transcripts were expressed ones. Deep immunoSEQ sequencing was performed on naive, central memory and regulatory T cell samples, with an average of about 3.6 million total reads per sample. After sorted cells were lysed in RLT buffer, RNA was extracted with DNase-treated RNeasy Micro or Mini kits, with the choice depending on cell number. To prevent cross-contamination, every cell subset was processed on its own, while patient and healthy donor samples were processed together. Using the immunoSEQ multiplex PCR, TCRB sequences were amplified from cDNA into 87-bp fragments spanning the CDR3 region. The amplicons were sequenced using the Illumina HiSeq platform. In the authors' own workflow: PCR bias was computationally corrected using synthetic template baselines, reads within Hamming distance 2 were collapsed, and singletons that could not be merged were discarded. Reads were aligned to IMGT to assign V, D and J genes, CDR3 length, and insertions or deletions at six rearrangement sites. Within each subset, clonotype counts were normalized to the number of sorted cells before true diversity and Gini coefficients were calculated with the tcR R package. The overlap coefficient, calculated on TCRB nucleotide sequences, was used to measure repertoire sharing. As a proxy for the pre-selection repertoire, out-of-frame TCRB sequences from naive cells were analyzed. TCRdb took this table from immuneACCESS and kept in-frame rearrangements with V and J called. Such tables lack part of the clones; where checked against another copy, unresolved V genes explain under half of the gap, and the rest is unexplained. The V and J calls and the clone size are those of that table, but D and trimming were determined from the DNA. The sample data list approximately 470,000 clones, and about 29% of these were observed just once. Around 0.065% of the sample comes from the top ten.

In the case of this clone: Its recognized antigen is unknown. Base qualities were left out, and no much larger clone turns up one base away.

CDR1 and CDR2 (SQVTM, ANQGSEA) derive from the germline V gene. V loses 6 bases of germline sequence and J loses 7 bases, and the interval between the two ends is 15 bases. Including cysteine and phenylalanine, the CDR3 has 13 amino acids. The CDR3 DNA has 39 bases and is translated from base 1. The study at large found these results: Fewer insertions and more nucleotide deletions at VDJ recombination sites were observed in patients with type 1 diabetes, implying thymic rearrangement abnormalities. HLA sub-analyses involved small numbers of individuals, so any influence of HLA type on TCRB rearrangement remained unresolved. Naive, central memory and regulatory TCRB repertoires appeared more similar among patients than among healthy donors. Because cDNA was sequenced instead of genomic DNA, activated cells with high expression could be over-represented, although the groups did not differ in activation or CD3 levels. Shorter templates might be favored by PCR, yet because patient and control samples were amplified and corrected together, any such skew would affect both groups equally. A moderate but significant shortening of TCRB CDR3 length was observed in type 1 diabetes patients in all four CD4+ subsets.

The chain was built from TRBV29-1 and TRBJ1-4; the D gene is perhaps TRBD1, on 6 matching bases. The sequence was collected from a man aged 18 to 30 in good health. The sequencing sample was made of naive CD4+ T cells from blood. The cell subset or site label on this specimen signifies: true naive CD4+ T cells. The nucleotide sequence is TGCAGCGTCGGGGGCAGATCTGGTGAAAAACTGTTTTTT. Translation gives CSVGGRSGEKLFF.